The 5 T cell receptor beta chains listed next were all sequenced from one sample in a study of human CD4 T cells and Enterobacteriaceae. Libraries were prepared by immunoSEQ multiplex PCR; TCRdb keeps only in-frame clonotypes and omits some of them. The table includes some 30,000 clones, about 80% detected once. Memory CD4+ T cells were sorted as all CD4+ cells except CD45RA+CCR7+CD95- naive cells, over 95% pure. Sequenced: memory CD4+ T cells from blood. The receptor set was obtained from a human donor in good health.

J is TRBJ2-1 and V is TRBV9; the D is unclear. Trimming removed 4 bases at V and 5 bases at J, with 16 bases between. From germline, CDR1 is SGDLS and CDR2 YYNGEE. The CDR3 has 15 amino acids. The CDR3 region has the DNA TGTGCCAGCAGCCCCCCCGGTGGAGCCCACAATGAGCAGTTCTTC. As protein: CASSPPGGAHNEQFF. Full variable domain (outside the CDR3, taken from reference TRBV9 and TRBJ2-1): DSGVTQTPKHLITATGQRVTLRCSPRSGDLSVYWYQQSLDQGLQFLIQYYNGEERAKGNILERFSAQQFPDLHSELNLSSLELGDSALYFCASSPPGGAHNEQFFGPGTRLTVL.

CDR3 sequence (DNA): TGTGCCAGCAGCCGCCCTGGTGTTGATAATTCACCCCTCCACTTT. It encodes CASSRPGVDNSPLHF. The chain couples TRBV6-5 to TRBJ1-6, with D unclear. CDR1 is MNHEY and CDR2 is SVGAGI in the germline V gene. V was clipped by 6 bases and J by 5 bases, with 14 bases between them. The CDR3 contains 15 residues.

The chain couples TRBV19 to TRBJ1-1, with 12 bases identical to TRBD1. Germline V gene data show CDR1 as LNHDA and CDR2 as SQIVND (reference sequence). This CDR3 is built from 20 residues. V trimming: 2 bases; J trimming: 4 bases; junction bases outside the gene matches: 17. CDR3 region: CASSILATDGTGGAGTEAFF. DNA for the CDR3: TGTGCCAGTAGTATATTGGCCACAGACGGGACAGGGGGCGCGGGCACTGAAGCTTTCTTT.

This clone has more than one count but fewer than ten. CDR3 nucleotide sequence: TGTGCCAGCAGCCGTGGGACTAGCTTGGCGGGCACAGATACGCAGTATTTT. Its translation is CASSRGTSLAGTDTQYF. The V call is TRBV5-4, the J call TRBJ2-3; TRBD2 matches 9 bases. Germline CDR1 is SGHNT and CDR2 is YYREEE (reference sequence). V dropped 4 bases and J dropped 1; count of bases not matched to a gene: 10. This CDR3 is 17 amino acids long.

The chain couples TRBV5-1 to TRBJ2-1, with D perhaps TRBD2 (5 bases). Germline CDR1 and CDR2: SGHRS and YFSETQ. The CDR3 extends over 14 amino acids. V dropped 2 bases and J dropped 5 bases, with 11 bases sitting between them. This chain's CDR3 is CASSLPAADNEQFF. CDR3 nucleotide sequence: TGCGCCAGCAGCTTACCAGCGGCAGACAATGAGCAGTTCTTC.